What follows are 3 T cell receptor beta chains derived from one specimen sequenced in a study of CD8 T cells in Susac syndrome. An amount of RNA that ranged from roughly 0.45 to 1 ug was reverse transcribed with random hexamers. TCRdb reprocessed the immunoSEQ multiplex PCR reads with MiXCR, giving one entry per CDR3 protein. The data contain 150,000 to 200,000 distinct CDR3 sequences, around 93% of them singletons. Sequenced sample: CD4+ T cells from PBMCs. Every receptor here comes from a human donor in good health.

Here the CDR3 reads CSARLIQGGREKLFF. The DNA for the CDR3 is TGCAGTGCTAGGCTCATACAGGGGGGGCGTGAAAAACTGTTTTTT. The chain recombines TRBV20-1 with TRBJ1-4; TRBD1 agrees at 8 bases. The CDR3 runs to 15 residues. V shed 3 bases, J shed 7 bases, and the junction held 10 bases outside the gene matches. Germline loops: CDR1 DFQATT, CDR2 SNEGSKA (reference sequence).

V and J are TRBV19 and TRBJ1-6; D gene ambiguous. Deletions cut 9 bases from V and 6 bases from J, with 15 bases between. Looked up from germline, CDR1 is LNHDA and CDR2 is SQIVND (reference sequence). CDR3 length: 14 residues. The CDR3 DNA reads as TGTGCCAGCACGGTGGAAGCTTCTAATTCACCCCTCCACTTT. This translates into CASTVEASNSPLHF.

The chain is built from TRBV20-1 and TRBJ2-4; TRBD1 is a possible D gene (6 bases). V lost 0 bases to trimming and J lost 1 base, with 13 bases between them. Germline V CDR1 and CDR2: DFQATT, SNEGSKA (reference sequence). The CDR3 is made up of 16 amino acids. Written as DNA, the CDR3 is TGCAGTGCTAGAGATTGGGGGCGCACGGCCAAAAACATTCAGTACTTC. Protein: CSARDWGRTAKNIQYF.